This TCR beta chain originates from a study of T cell responses to AZD1222 COVID-19 vaccine. The assay was immunoSEQ multiplex PCR, and TCRdb's table has in-frame clones only and misses some. In the table there are about 86,000 clones, over 85% of which are singletons. Losses at the gene ends were 5 bases for V and 6 bases for J; bases not matched to a gene: 6. This CDR3 is 14 amino acids long. Germline V gives CDR1 MNHEY, CDR2 SMNVEV (reference sequence). Second doses were pooled across both intervals (about 4 or about 12 weeks). The rearrangement joins TRBV27 to TRBJ1-4, with 7 bases that match TRBD1. The sample was peripheral blood, taken 28 days after the second AZD1222 dose. The origin of this receptor is an adult who received the AZD1222 COVID-19 vaccine. The CDR3, as DNA: TGTGCCAGCAGTAGACAGGGACTCTATGAAAAACTGTTTTTT. It is translated as CASSRQGLYEKLFF.